The 11 T cell receptor beta chains below come from one sample, sequenced in a study of CD4+ T cells in melanoma. TCRdb's table, derived via immunoSEQ multiplex PCR, lists solely in-frame clones and lacks some. Of more than 15,000 clones in the sample, more than 70% were seen once. The material sequenced was cells from a culture (not recorded whether cultured in vitro). The receptors here all came from a human donor with melanoma.

The CDR3 coding sequence is TGTGCCAGCAGCTCCCTTAACTCTAACTATGGCTACACCTTC. Translation gives CASSSLNSNYGYTF. The rearrangement joins TRBV5-6 to TRBJ1-2; D remains ambiguous. CDR3 length: 14 residues. V was clipped by 3 bases and J by 0 bases, with 9 bases between them. Germline CDR1 and CDR2: SGHDT and YYEEEE.

The chain links TRBV14 to TRBJ2-1; D gene uncertain. Germline CDR1 reads SGHDN; CDR2 reads FVKESK. Trimming stripped 2 bases from V and 2 bases from J, with 31 bases between. This CDR3 contains 22 residues. The CDR3 coding sequence is TGTGCCAGCAGCCAATTTGTTTCCTACAACCCCAAATCAAAGAAGGCCTACAATGAGCAGTTCTTC. Residues: CASSQFVSYNPKSKKAYNEQFF. The full variable domain, with the rest looked up from reference TRBV14 and TRBJ2-1, is EAGVTQFPSHSVIEKGQTVTLRCDPISGHDNLYWYRRVMGKEIKFLLHFVKESKQDESGMPNNRFLAERTGGTYSTLKVQPAELEDSGVYFCASSQFVSYNPKSKKAYNEQFFGPGTRLTVL.

The V call is TRBV29-1, the J call TRBJ2-5; D is unclear. Germline V lookup: CDR1 SQVTM, CDR2 ANQGSEA. The CDR3 has 12 amino acids. With 1 base removed from V and 3 bases from J, the gap between germline ends came to 6 bases. The CDR3 DNA sequence: TGCAGCGTTGAAGTTGGAAAAGAGACCCAGTACTTC. Translation gives CSVEVGKETQYF.

This clone has more than one count but fewer than ten. This rearrangement joins TRBV11-2 to TRBJ1-6, with no clear D. Germline assignment: CDR1 SGHAT and CDR2 FQNNGV. CDR3 length equals 13 residues. V lost 5 bases to trimming and J lost 11 bases, with 13 bases between them. The CDR3 reads CASSQQSRAPLHF. The CDR3, as DNA: TGTGCCAGCAGCCAGCAGTCTCGGGCACCCCTCCACTTT.

In nucleotides, the CDR3 is TGTGCCAGCGATGTCAATAACTATGGCTACACCTTC. Amino acid sequence: CASDVNNYGYTF. The V gene is TRBV6-1, the J gene TRBJ1-2; D is unresolved. Germline V gives CDR1 MNHNS, CDR2 SASEGT. There are 12 residues in the CDR3. V was trimmed by 8 bases and J by 1 base, leaving 8 bases between them.

The chain links TRBV6-6 to TRBJ1-5; D not resolved. The CDR3 is 13 residues long. Germline V lookup: CDR1 MNHNY, CDR2 SVGAGI (reference sequence). V was pared by 2 bases and J by 9 bases, with 11 bases between. The CDR3 reads CASSYRGSRPQHF. The CDR3 DNA follows: TGTGCCAGCAGTTACCGCGGATCTCGGCCCCAGCATTTT.

The V call is TRBV19, the J call TRBJ1-2; TRBD1 is a possible D gene (5 bases). V was cut by 7 bases and J by 3 bases, with 18 bases left in between. This CDR3 contains 15 residues. The germline V gene has CDR1 LNHDA and CDR2 SQIVND (reference sequence). CDR3 loop: CASTEGHDRYYGYTF. The CDR3 nucleotides read TGTGCCAGTACGGAGGGGCACGATCGCTACTATGGCTACACCTTC.

The chain is built from TRBV6-6 and TRBJ2-7; 7 bases are a match to TRBD1. Germline V lookup: CDR1 MNHNY, CDR2 SVGAGI (reference sequence). The CDR3 spans 14 residues. J was trimmed by 5 bases and V by 9 bases; bases with no gene match: 13. CDR3 in DNA: TGTGCCAGTCGCCTAACGACAGGGAACCACGAGCAGTACTTC. As protein: CASRLTTGNHEQYF.

The chain uses TRBV10-2 and TRBJ2-3; D is possibly TRBD1 (6 bases). From germline, CDR1 is WSHSY and CDR2 SAAADI. The CDR3 contains 12 residues. V lost 5 bases to trimming and J lost 5 bases, with 8 bases between them. The chain's CDR3 is CASSQGLDTQYF. CDR3 sequence (DNA): TGCGCCAGCAGTCAGGGGCTAGATACGCAGTATTTT.

V usage is TRBV25-1 and J usage is TRBJ1-1; D is unclear. The CDR3 spans 13 residues. V lost 1 base and J 4 bases, leaving 7 bases between the germline ends. Germline V gene lookup returns CDR1 MGHDK and CDR2 SYGVNS. In DNA form, the CDR3 reads TGTGCCAGCAGTGAATTGAGATCCACTGAAGCTTTCTTT. As protein: CASSELRSTEAFF.

The chain has TRBV4-1 and TRBJ1-5, with 9 nucleotides matching TRBD1. Trimming at V came to 6 bases and at J to 4 bases, leaving 7 bases not matched to a gene. From germline, CDR1 is MGHRA and CDR2 YSYEKL. The CDR3 has 15 residues. In DNA form, the CDR3 reads TGCGCCAGCAGATTGGACAGGGGAGGAAATCAGCCCCAGCATTTT. Encoded protein: CASRLDRGGNQPQHF.